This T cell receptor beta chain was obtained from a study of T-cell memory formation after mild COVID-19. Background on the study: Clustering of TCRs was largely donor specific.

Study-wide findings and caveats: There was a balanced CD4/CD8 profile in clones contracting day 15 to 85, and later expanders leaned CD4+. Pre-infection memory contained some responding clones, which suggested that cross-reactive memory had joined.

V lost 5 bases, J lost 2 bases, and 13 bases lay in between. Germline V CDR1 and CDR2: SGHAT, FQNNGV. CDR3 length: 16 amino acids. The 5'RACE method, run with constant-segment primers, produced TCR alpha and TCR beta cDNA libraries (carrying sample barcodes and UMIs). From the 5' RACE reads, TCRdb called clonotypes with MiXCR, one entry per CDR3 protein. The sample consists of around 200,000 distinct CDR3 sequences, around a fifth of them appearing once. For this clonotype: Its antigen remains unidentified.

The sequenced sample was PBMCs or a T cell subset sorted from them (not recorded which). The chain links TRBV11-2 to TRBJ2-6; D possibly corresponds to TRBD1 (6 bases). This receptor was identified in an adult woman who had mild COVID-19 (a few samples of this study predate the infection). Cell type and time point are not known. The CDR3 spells CASSLRGGPGANVLTF. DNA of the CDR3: TGTGCCAGCAGCCTCCGTGGGGGCCCTGGGGCCAACGTCCTGACTTTC.